These 12 T cell receptor beta chains share one sample of origin, sequenced in a study of post-analysis software for immune sequencing data. Study observations and caveats: There were roughly five TRBV segments more frequent in patients than controls, and TRBV5-6, TRBV5-1 and TRBV20-1 were among them.

Their cognate antigens are unknown. cDNA libraries for TCR beta contained unique molecular identifiers. A single record per CDR3 protein comes from TCRdb applying MiXCR to the PCR reads. The sample has about 810,000 distinct CDR3 sequences, about 53% seen once; the top ten hold roughly 4.4%. Source material: blood. Every receptor here comes from a girl between 10 and 17 years old with multiple sclerosis.

This clonotype appeared once. The CDR3 loop is CSARLAGGLFYEQYF. The DNA of the CDR3 is TGCAGTGCTAGGCTAGCGGGAGGGCTTTTCTACGAGCAGTACTTC. The V call is TRBV20-1, the J call TRBJ2-4; 12 nucleotides align to TRBD2. Judging by the DNA end, TRBJ2-7 fits better; the J call may be wrong. The germline V gene encodes CDR1 DFQATT and CDR2 SNEGSKA (reference sequence). This CDR3 spans 15 amino acids.

Only a few counts were recorded for this clonotype. The V and J genes are TRBV14 and TRBJ1-1; D remains ambiguous. The CDR3 is 14 residues long. V lost 4 bases, J lost 4 bases, and 13 bases lay in between. CDR1 SGHDN and CDR2 FVKESK come from the germline V gene. CDR3 nucleotides: TGTGCCAGCAGCCTAAACGTCGGGTCCACTGAAGCTTTCTTT. Amino acids: CASSLNVGSTEAFF.

V usage is TRBV20-1 and J usage is TRBJ2-1; the match to TRBD1 covers 8 bases. The junction had 8 bases not matched to a gene; V was cut back by 3 bases and J by 7 bases. In germline, CDR1 is DFQATT, CDR2 SNEGSKA (reference sequence). The CDR3 covers 14 residues. The CDR3 reads CSARSGQAFNEQFF. The CDR3 DNA reads as TGCAGTGCTAGGTCGGGACAGGCGTTTAATGAGCAGTTCTTC.

This rearrangement joins TRBV20-1 to TRBJ2-1, with a tentative D call TRBD2 (6 bases). The germline V and J ends were trimmed by 0 bases and 5 bases, with 17 bases remaining between them. Germline-derived CDR1 and CDR2 are DFQATT and SNEGSKA (reference sequence). The CDR3 length is 16 residues. As DNA, the CDR3 is TGCAGTGCTAGAGATTCTGCGGGCGGGATAAACAATGAGCAGTTCTTC. This codes for CSARDSAGGINNEQFF.

V usage is TRBV10-3 and J usage is TRBJ2-3; D possibly corresponds to TRBD2 (5 bases). The germline V gene has CDR1 ENHRY and CDR2 SYGVKD. With 2 bases removed from V and 6 bases from J, the gap between germline ends came to 18 bases. This CDR3 region has 16 residues. The CDR3 coding sequence is TGTGCCATCAGTGAGAGGGCAACGGAGGTGTGGGATACGCAGTATTTT. Encoded protein: CAISERATEVWDTQYF.

This sequence joins TRBV29-1 and TRBJ1-2; 9 bases line up with TRBD1. Germline V CDR1 and CDR2: SQVTM, ANQGSEA. This CDR3 region has 14 residues. Trimming took 3 bases from V and 3 from J; bases not matched to a gene: 5. The CDR3 region is CSVEDRGKDYGYTF. Here the CDR3 DNA reads TGCAGCGTTGAGGACAGGGGAAAGGACTATGGCTACACCTTC.

This clonotype has a single count. This chain uses TRBV9 with TRBJ2-7, with 11 nucleotides matching TRBD2. The CDR3 is 16 residues long. The trim removed 4 bases at V and 2 bases at J, leaving 8 bases unmatched. From germline, CDR1 is SGDLS and CDR2 YYNGEE. The CDR3 nucleotides are TGTGCCAGCAGCCCCAGACTAGCGGGGACTCCCTACGAGCAGTACTTC. Its protein is CASSPRLAGTPYEQYF.

This rearrangement joins TRBV14 to TRBJ1-1; D unclear. V dropped 2 bases and J dropped 1 base, with 8 bases sitting between them. Germline-derived CDR1 and CDR2 are SGHDN and FVKESK. CDR3 length: 14 residues. The CDR3, as DNA: TGTGCCAGCAGCCAACGGGTGGCGAACACTGAAGCTTTCTTT. Residues: CASSQRVANTEAFF.

The V call is TRBV9, the J call TRBJ1-2; TRBD1 is a possible D gene (5 bases). CDR1 and CDR2 from the germline V gene are SGDLS and YYNGEE. The CDR3 contains 13 residues. The ends were cut back, 0 bases at V and 5 bases at J, with 8 bases in the middle. The DNA for the CDR3 is TGTGCCAGCAGCGTAGTCGGGGGGTATGGCTACACCTTC. Protein sequence: CASSVVGGYGYTF. The variable domain in full, with the rest retrieved from reference TRBV9 and TRBJ1-2, is DSGVTQTPKHLITATGQRVTLRCSPRSGDLSVYWYQQSLDQGLQFLIQYYNGEERAKGNILERFSAQQFPDLHSELNLSSLELGDSALYFCASSVVGGYGYTFGSGTRLTVV.

With respect to this clonotype: A read error may produce the germline difference seen at one junction end. The chain joins TRBV2 to TRBJ1-2; D may be TRBD1 (5 bases). The CDR3 is 14 residues long. Germline loops: CDR1 SNHLY, CDR2 FYNNEI. The CDR3 DNA follows: TGTGCCAGCAACCCGTCTCGGGGCGGCTATGGCCACACCTTC. This translates into CASNPSRGGYGHTF.

The rearrangement uses TRBV6-5 and TRBJ2-7; D is possibly TRBD2 (6 bases). The germline V and J ends were trimmed by 9 bases and 3 bases, with 24 bases remaining between them. The CDR3 is 16 amino acids. The V gene's germline CDR1 is MNHEY and CDR2 SVGAGI. CDR3 amino acids: CASRSDRRGSLYEQYF. Written as DNA, the CDR3 is TGTGCCAGTAGATCAGATCGGCGGGGCTCCCTCTACGAGCAGTACTTC.

This chain connects TRBV29-1 to TRBJ1-2; D is possibly TRBD1 (5 bases). CDR1 is SQVTM, CDR2 ANQGSEA, per germline. The CDR3 loop spans 12 amino acids. V was cut by 7 bases and J by 8 bases, with 17 bases left in between. CDR3 in amino acids: CSALSFGGGYTF. The CDR3 region has the DNA TGCAGCGCCCTATCGTTTGGGGGAGGCTACACCTTC.